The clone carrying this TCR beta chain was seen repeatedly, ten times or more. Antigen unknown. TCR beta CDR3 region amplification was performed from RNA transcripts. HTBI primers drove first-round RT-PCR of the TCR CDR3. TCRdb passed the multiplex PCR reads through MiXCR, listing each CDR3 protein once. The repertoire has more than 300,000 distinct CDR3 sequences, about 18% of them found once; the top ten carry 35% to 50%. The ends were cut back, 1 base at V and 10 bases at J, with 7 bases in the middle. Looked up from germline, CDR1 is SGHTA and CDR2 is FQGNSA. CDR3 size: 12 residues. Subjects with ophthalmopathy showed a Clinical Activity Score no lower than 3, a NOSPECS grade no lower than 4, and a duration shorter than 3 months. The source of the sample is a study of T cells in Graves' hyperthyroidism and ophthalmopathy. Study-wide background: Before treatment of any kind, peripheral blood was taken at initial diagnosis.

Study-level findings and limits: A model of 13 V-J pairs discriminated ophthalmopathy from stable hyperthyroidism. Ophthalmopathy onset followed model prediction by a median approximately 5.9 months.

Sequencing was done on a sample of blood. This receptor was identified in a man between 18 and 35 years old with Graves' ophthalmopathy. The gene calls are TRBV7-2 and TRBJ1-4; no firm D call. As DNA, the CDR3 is TGTGCCAGCAGCTTAGAGGTGGGAAAACTGTTTTTT. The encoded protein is CASSLEVGKLFF.